This is a list of T cell receptor beta chains from one sample in a study of cytomegalovirus exposure and HLA in healthy donors. Sequenced by immunoSEQ multiplex PCR; TCRdb stores in-frame clones only, minus some. The sample lists about 120,000 clones; roughly three quarters were seen once. The sample comprised PBMCs. Source of these receptors: a man aged 25-45 years in good health and CMV-seropositive. CDR3s include the opening cysteine and the closing phenylalanine or tryptophan. Each record gives: V gene, J gene, clone size, D gene, CDR3 protein, CDR3 DNA. A D gene is named only where the DNA matches it firmly. Some rows have no size entry. The others give once, few or many, or a class for an expanded clone.

v_call: TRBV5-6
j_call: TRBJ1-6
clone_size: NA
d_call: TRBD1
cdr3_aa: CASGRDRLPSPLHF
cdr3_nt: TGTGCCAGCGGGAGGGACAGGTTACCTTCACCCCTCCACTTT

v_call: TRBV9
j_call: TRBJ2-5
clone_size: NA
d_call: NA
cdr3_aa: CASSVEGTYGGAQYF
cdr3_nt: TGTGCCAGCAGCGTAGAGGGCACTTACGGCGGGGCCCAGTACTTC

v_call: TRBV4-3
j_call: TRBJ2-5
clone_size: few
d_call: TRBD2
cdr3_aa: CASSQDRGGQETQYF
cdr3_nt: TGCGCCAGCAGCCAAGATCGCGGGGGGCAAGAGACCCAGTACTTC

v_call: TRBV10-3
j_call: TRBJ2-2
clone_size: NA
d_call: NA
cdr3_aa: CAISEGGPGELFF
cdr3_nt: TGTGCCATCAGTGAGGGAGGGCCCGGGGAGCTGTTTTTT

v_call: TRBV6-6
j_call: TRBJ2-3
clone_size: NA
d_call: NA
cdr3_aa: CASSRAGTPECF
cdr3_nt: TGTGCCAGCAGTCGGGCCGGGACTCCCGAGTGTTTT

v_call: TRBV10-1
j_call: TRBJ2-3
clone_size: NA
d_call: NA
cdr3_aa: CASRDRGGGYTDTQYF
cdr3_nt: TGCGCCAGCAGGGACAGAGGGGGTGGGTACACAGATACGCAGTATTTT

v_call: TRBV9
j_call: TRBJ2-7
clone_size: NA
d_call: NA
cdr3_aa: CASSAGTPSYEQYF
cdr3_nt: TGTGCCAGCAGCGCGGGGACTCCCTCCTACGAGCAGTACTTC

v_call: TRBV6-1
j_call: TRBJ2-7
clone_size: few
d_call: NA
cdr3_aa: CASSEEGSVEQYF
cdr3_nt: TGTGCCAGCAGTGAGGAGGGTTCCGTCGAGCAGTACTTC

v_call: TRBV7-2
j_call: TRBJ1-2
clone_size: NA
d_call: NA
cdr3_aa: CASSLAETRGNYGYTF
cdr3_nt: TGTGCCAGCAGCTTAGCGGAAACCAGGGGTAACTATGGCTACACCTTC

v_call: TRBV7-7
j_call: TRBJ1-4
clone_size: NA
d_call: NA
cdr3_aa: CASSLAGRGLLGVNCFF
cdr3_nt: NA

v_call: TRBV19
j_call: TRBJ1-4
clone_size: NA
d_call: NA
cdr3_aa: CASSRRDPNEKLFF
cdr3_nt: TGTGCCAGTAGTCGCCGGGATCCTAATGAAAAACTGTTTTTT

v_call: TRBV6-6
j_call: TRBJ1-2
clone_size: NA
d_call: TRBD1
cdr3_aa: CASSTSRTGNGYTF
cdr3_nt: TGTGCCAGCAGTACTTCCCGGACAGGGAATGGCTACACCTTC

v_call: TRBV7-3
j_call: TRBJ2-3
clone_size: NA
d_call: NA
cdr3_aa: CASSIVGATDTQYF
cdr3_nt: TGTGCCAGCAGCATAGTAGGAGCGACAGATACGCAGTATTTT

v_call: TRBV6-7
j_call: TRBJ1-2
clone_size: NA
d_call: NA
cdr3_aa: CASSYSAVYNYGYTF
cdr3_nt: TGTGCCAGCAGTTACTCCGCGGTTTATAACTATGGCTACACCTTC

v_call: TRBV19
j_call: TRBJ2-1
clone_size: once
d_call: NA
cdr3_aa: CASSQPGNYNEQFF
cdr3_nt: TGTGCCAGTAGTCAGCCGGGGAACTACAATGAGCAGTTCTTC

v_call: TRBV18
j_call: TRBJ1-1
clone_size: NA
d_call: NA
cdr3_aa: CASSPDQGIDTEAFF
cdr3_nt: TGTGCCAGCTCACCTGACCAGGGGATAGACACTGAAGCTTTCTTT

v_call: TRBV28
j_call: TRBJ2-3
clone_size: NA
d_call: TRBD1
cdr3_aa: CASRPWTGSDTQYF
cdr3_nt: TGTGCCAGCAGACCTTGGACAGGGTCAGATACGCAGTATTTT

v_call: TRBV7-6
j_call: TRBJ2-3
clone_size: NA
d_call: NA
cdr3_aa: CASSQRTTHTDTQYF
cdr3_nt: TGTGCCAGCAGCCAAAGGACTACCCACACAGATACGCAGTATTTT